These 28 T cell receptor beta chains were sequenced from one sample in a study of human thymus T cells. Sequencing was performed with immunoSEQ multiplex PCR; in TCRdb, only in-frame clones are kept and a portion is missing. The table has tens of thousands of clones, over 85% seen once; the top ten hold approximately 0.031%. The thymus tissue came from resections taken during corrective heart surgery. The sample consisted of thymus tissue. These receptors came from a girl in the first two years of life with a congenital heart defect but otherwise immunologically healthy.

CDR3: CASSSRHGYTF. In DNA, the CDR3 is TGTGCCAGCAGCTCCCGGCATGGCTACACCTTC. J is TRBJ1-2 and V is TRBV7-9; no clear D gene. V lost 4 bases and J lost 6, with 6 bases in between. Germline CDR1 is SEHNR and CDR2 is FQNEAQ (reference sequence). CDR3 size: 11 residues.

CDR3 in amino acids: CASSLSSAGEGTDTQYF. The CDR3 DNA is TGTGCCAGCAGCTTGTCGTCAGCGGGAGAGGGTACAGATACGCAGTATTTT. The chain links TRBV5-8 to TRBJ2-3; 8 positions agree with TRBD2. Germline CDR1 reads SGHTS; CDR2 reads YDEGEE. The CDR3 spans 17 residues. V shed 1 base, J shed 3 bases, and the junction held 10 bases outside the gene matches.

This sequence joins TRBV19 and TRBJ1-5, with D hard to call. CDR1 and CDR2 (germline): LNHDA, SQIVND (reference sequence). There are 14 residues in the CDR3. The V end was cut by 6 bases, the J end by 2 bases, with 11 bases between. CDR3 sequence: CASSPRVGNQPQHF. In DNA form, the CDR3 reads TGTGCCAGTAGCCCCCGGGTAGGCAATCAGCCCCAGCATTTT.

The chain is built from TRBV6-1 and TRBJ1-5; tentative D call: TRBD1 (5 bases). Trimming cost V 5 bases and J 0 bases, with 11 bases left between them. The CDR3 spans 15 residues. Germline CDR1 is MNHNS and CDR2 is SASEGT. The CDR3 is CASSTPGDSNQPQHF. CDR3 DNA sequence: TGTGCCAGCAGTACCCCGGGGGATAGCAATCAGCCCCAGCATTTT.

The table lists this clone with a count of one. In DNA form, the CDR3 reads TGTGCCAGCTCACTCAGCGGGGAGCTGTTTTTT. Translated, it gives CASSLSGELFF. This rearrangement joins TRBV18 to TRBJ2-2; D ambiguous. This CDR3 contains 11 residues. Germline V gene sequence: CDR1 KGHSH, CDR2 LQKENI. The V gene lost 4 bases and the J gene lost 7 bases, with 4 bases spanning the gap.

In this sample, this clone turned up once. The chain couples TRBV9 to TRBJ1-1; unclear D gene. V was trimmed by 2 bases and J by 0 bases, leaving 11 bases between them. The CDR3 totals 15 residues. Germline-derived CDR1 and CDR2 are SGDLS and YYNGEE. CDR3 bases: TGTGCCAGCAGCGTTCGACCTGGGGTGAACACTGAAGCTTTCTTT. The encoded protein is CASSVRPGVNTEAFF.

V gene TRBV5-5 combines with J gene TRBJ1-1, with D perhaps TRBD1 (6 bases). From germline, CDR1 is SGHKS and CDR2 YYEKEE (reference sequence). The CDR3 spans 14 residues. Trimming stripped 1 base from V and 3 bases from J, with 10 bases between. The DNA of the CDR3 is TGTGCCAGCAGCTTGACAGGGCTGGACACTGAAGCTTTCTTT. Translating it yields CASSLTGLDTEAFF.

The chain joins TRBV7-9 to TRBJ1-1; tentative D call: TRBD1 (5 bases). This CDR3 spans 16 amino acids. Trimming pared 5 bases from V and 1 base from J, leaving 17 bases between. Germline CDR1 SEHNR, CDR2 FQNEAQ (reference sequence). The CDR3 is CASSEQGILWNTEAFF. For the CDR3, the DNA is TGTGCCAGCAGCGAGCAGGGTATTTTATGGAACACTGAAGCTTTCTTT. Variable domain in full (rest from reference TRBV7-9 and TRBJ1-1): DTGVSQNPRHKITKRGQNVTFRCDPISEHNRLYWYRQTLGQGPEFLTYFQNEAQLEKSRLLSDRFSAERPKGSFSTLEIQRTEQGDSAMYLCASSEQGILWNTEAFFGQGTRLTVV.

The chain employs TRBV27 and TRBJ2-7; possible D gene TRBD2, 6 bases. Germline-derived CDR1 and CDR2 are MNHEY and SMNVEV (reference sequence). This CDR3 is 16 amino acids long. The germline V and J ends were trimmed by 6 bases and 0 bases, with 18 bases remaining between them. The CDR3 sequence: CASSQASAQSSYEQYF. CDR3 DNA: TGTGCCAGCAGCCAAGCTAGCGCCCAGAGCTCCTACGAGCAGTACTTC.

The rearrangement links TRBV4-1 to TRBJ2-1; 7 bases match TRBD1. The CDR3 runs 17 residues. Germline V gene lookup returns CDR1 MGHRA and CDR2 YSYEKL. J was trimmed by 5 bases and V by 0 bases; bases with no gene match: 10. CDR3: CASSQDYGDRENNEQFF. CDR3 DNA sequence: TGCGCCAGCAGCCAAGACTACGGGGACAGAGAAAACAATGAGCAGTTCTTC.

The CDR3 sequence is CATSRDQISNFKNIQYF. The CDR3 nucleotides read TGTGCCACCAGCAGAGATCAGATCTCAAACTTCAAAAACATTCAGTACTTC. The rearrangement joins TRBV15 to TRBJ2-4; the D is unclear. V was trimmed by 0 bases and J by 3 bases, leaving 15 bases between them. Germline assignment: CDR1 LNHNV and CDR2 YYDKDF (reference sequence). This CDR3 is 17 amino acids long.

The chain links TRBV4-1 to TRBJ2-2; D ambiguous. This CDR3 comprises 15 residues. Trimming removed 4 bases from V and 4 bases from J, with 13 bases in between. Germline V lookup: CDR1 MGHRA, CDR2 YSYEKL. The CDR3 DNA reads TGCGCCAGCAGCCGAAAGAAGGAGCCCACCGGGGAGCTGTTTTTT. Protein product: CASSRKKEPTGELFF.

V usage is TRBV5-1 and J usage is TRBJ2-5; 9 positions agree with TRBD1. The CDR3 runs 15 residues. V gave up 0 bases and J gave up 7 bases; unmatched junction bases: 7. From germline, CDR1 is SGHRS and CDR2 YFSETQ. The CDR3 nucleotides read TGCGCCAGCAGCTTGGGTGGACAGGGGCCGTGGACCCAGTACTTC. This gives the protein CASSLGGQGPWTQYF.

This clone appeared once. The genes are TRBV27 and TRBJ1-1; D perhaps matches TRBD1 (5 bases). Germline V gives CDR1 MNHEY, CDR2 SMNVEV (reference sequence). This CDR3 region has 16 residues. V dropped 3 bases and J dropped 1 base, with 15 bases sitting between them. The CDR3 protein is CASSFTLGAGNTEAFF. CDR3 DNA sequence: TGTGCCAGCAGTTTTACTCTTGGGGCAGGGAACACTGAAGCTTTCTTT.

The rearrangement links TRBV7-9 to TRBJ2-2, with 9 bases matching TRBD2. Germline V gene data show CDR1 as SEHNR and CDR2 as FQNEAQ (reference sequence). V dropped 5 bases and J dropped 3; count of bases not matched to a gene: 7. The length of the CDR3 is 16 residues. The CDR3 here is CASSKLAGPHTGELFF. In nucleotides, the CDR3 is TGTGCCAGCAGCAAACTAGCGGGCCCGCACACCGGGGAGCTGTTTTTT.

The chain uses TRBV2 and TRBJ2-3; 8 bases are shared with TRBD1. CDR1 is SNHLY, CDR2 FYNNEI, per germline. There are 16 residues in the CDR3. V was pared by 4 bases and J by 0 bases, with 6 bases of the junction left unmatched. This CDR3 is CASSGDQGASTDTQYF. The CDR3 DNA sequence: TGTGCCAGCAGTGGGGATCAGGGGGCTAGCACAGATACGCAGTATTTT.

This clone showed up just once. The V and J genes are TRBV7-9 and TRBJ1-4; no definite D call. This CDR3 is 11 amino acids long. Trimming removed 5 bases from V and 12 bases from J, with 10 bases in between. Germline V gives CDR1 SEHNR, CDR2 FQNEAQ (reference sequence). CDR3 bases: TGTGCCAGCAGCGTCCTCGGGGAACTGTTTTTT. Translating it yields CASSVLGELFF.

V and J are TRBV4-1 and TRBJ2-1; either TRBD1 or TRBD2 may fit D (6 bases each). Deletions cut 4 bases from V and 6 bases from J, with 25 bases between. The CDR3 loop spans 18 amino acids. From germline, CDR1 is MGHRA and CDR2 YSYEKL. The CDR3 region has the DNA TGCGCCAGCAGCCCTAGATCATCCCGGGGGCTGGTGGCCAATGAGCAGTTCTTC. As protein: CASSPRSSRGLVANEQFF.

V gene TRBV5-6 combines with J gene TRBJ2-3; D may be TRBD1 (5 bases). Trimming shortened V by 6 bases and J by 0 bases, and 23 bases separated the two germline ends. There are 18 residues in the CDR3. The germline gives CDR1 SGHDT, CDR2 YYEEEE. CDR3 in amino acids: CASKPPGVQATSTDTQYF. DNA for the CDR3: TGTGCCAGCAAGCCCCCCGGCGTACAGGCAACGAGCACAGATACGCAGTATTTT.

Only one count was recorded for this clone. The chain is built from TRBV5-6 and TRBJ1-5; 9 nucleotides match TRBD1. J was trimmed by 3 bases and V by 3 bases; bases with no gene match: 7. CDR1 and CDR2 from the germline V gene are SGHDT and YYEEEE. The CDR3 loop spans 16 amino acids. CDR3 region: CASSSVQGAHNQPQHF. CDR3 nucleotides: TGTGCCAGCAGCTCTGTACAGGGGGCACACAATCAGCCCCAGCATTTT.

This CDR3 reads CASSQWVGVSGPSQEAFF. Written as DNA, the CDR3 is TGCGCCAGCAGCCAATGGGTGGGGGTGTCAGGGCCTTCCCAGGAAGCTTTCTTT. The chain combines TRBV4-3 with TRBJ1-1, with a weak D call TRBD1 (5 bases). Germline loops: CDR1 LGHNA, CDR2 YSLEER. V was cut by 2 bases and J by 8 bases, with 27 bases left in between. This CDR3 has 18 amino acids.

The genes are TRBV19 and TRBJ2-7; 9 bases agree with TRBD1. The germline V gene has CDR1 LNHDA and CDR2 SQIVND (reference sequence). The V segment lost 3 bases and the J segment 3 bases; nucleotides outside the gene matches: 6. This CDR3 comprises 15 residues. The CDR3 here is CASSMGTGIYYEQYF. The CDR3 coding sequence is TGTGCCAGTAGTATGGGGACAGGGATTTACTACGAGCAGTACTTC.

The rearrangement joins TRBV27 to TRBJ1-1; D is uncertain. The CDR3 has 19 amino acids. Germline CDR1 reads MNHEY; CDR2 reads SMNVEV (reference sequence). With 4 bases removed from V and 2 bases from J, the gap between germline ends came to 26 bases. In DNA, the CDR3 is TGTGCCAGCAGTTCGACCCCAACCGTTAGGACGAATGAAAACACTGAAGCTTTCTTT. This sequence encodes CASSSTPTVRTNENTEAFF.

This CDR3 reads CASSLYPGGTEAFF. The CDR3 DNA follows: TGTGCCAGCAGTTTATATCCAGGGGGGACTGAAGCTTTCTTT. The rearrangement joins TRBV27 to TRBJ1-1; TRBD1 aligns across 7 bases. Germline V gene data show CDR1 as MNHEY and CDR2 as SMNVEV (reference sequence). The V segment lost 1 base and the J segment 5 bases; nucleotides outside the gene matches: 4. The CDR3 loop spans 14 amino acids.

The chain carries TRBV2 and TRBJ1-2; D uncertain. CDR3 length: 11 amino acids. Germline V CDR1 and CDR2: SNHLY, FYNNEI. Trimming removed 7 bases from V and 9 bases from J, with 12 bases in between. CDR3 coding DNA: TGTGCCAGCACCCACGGGGATCGCTACACCTTC. Its protein product is CASTHGDRYTF.

The rearrangement joins TRBV5-1 to TRBJ2-4; D unclear. The germline V gene has CDR1 SGHRS and CDR2 YFSETQ. The CDR3 runs 14 residues. Trimming left V 2 bases short and J 3 bases short, with 9 bases between. CDR3 region: CASSFGQDKNIQYF. The CDR3 DNA reads TGCGCCAGCAGCTTCGGGCAGGACAAAAACATTCAGTACTTC.

The chain uses TRBV4-1 and TRBJ2-5, with 7 bases matching TRBD2. V shed 7 bases and J 4 bases; nucleotides not matched to a gene: 12. The V gene's germline CDR1 is MGHRA and CDR2 YSYEKL. CDR3 length equals 15 residues. In DNA form, the CDR3 reads TGCGCCAGCACCGTGGGGGGGTCGCGCTTAGAGACCCAGTACTTC. Its protein is CASTVGGSRLETQYF.

The chain uses TRBV10-2 and TRBJ2-3, with a weak D call TRBD2 (6 bases). CDR1 and CDR2 (germline): WSHSY, SAAADI. The CDR3 consists of 12 residues. CDR3 sequence (DNA): TGCGTGCGACGGGACTCCACAGATACGCAGTATTTT. It is translated as CVRRDSTDTQYF.